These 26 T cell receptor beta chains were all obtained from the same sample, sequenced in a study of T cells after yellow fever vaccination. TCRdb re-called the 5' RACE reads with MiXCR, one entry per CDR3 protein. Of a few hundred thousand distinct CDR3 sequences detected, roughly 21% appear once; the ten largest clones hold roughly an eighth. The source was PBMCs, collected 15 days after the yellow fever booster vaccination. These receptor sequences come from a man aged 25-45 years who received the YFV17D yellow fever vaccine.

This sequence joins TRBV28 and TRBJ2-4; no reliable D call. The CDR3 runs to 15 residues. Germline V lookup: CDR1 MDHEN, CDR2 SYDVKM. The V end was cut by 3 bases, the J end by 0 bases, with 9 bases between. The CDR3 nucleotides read TGTGCCAGCAGTTTTTTTTCCAGAGCCAAAAACATTCAGTACTTC. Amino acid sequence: CASSFFSRAKNIQYF.

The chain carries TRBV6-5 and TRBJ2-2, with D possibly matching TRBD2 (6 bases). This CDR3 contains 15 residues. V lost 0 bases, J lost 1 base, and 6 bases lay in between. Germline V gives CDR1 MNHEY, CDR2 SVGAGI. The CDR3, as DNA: TGTGCCAGCAGTTACTCGGGGGGGAACACCGGGGAGCTGTTTTTT. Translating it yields CASSYSGGNTGELFF.

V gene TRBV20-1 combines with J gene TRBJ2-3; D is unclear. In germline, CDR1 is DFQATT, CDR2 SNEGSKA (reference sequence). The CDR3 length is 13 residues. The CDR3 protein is CSRRRGFTDTQYF. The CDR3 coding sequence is TGCAGCCGCCGGCGTGGGTTCACAGATACGCAGTATTTT.

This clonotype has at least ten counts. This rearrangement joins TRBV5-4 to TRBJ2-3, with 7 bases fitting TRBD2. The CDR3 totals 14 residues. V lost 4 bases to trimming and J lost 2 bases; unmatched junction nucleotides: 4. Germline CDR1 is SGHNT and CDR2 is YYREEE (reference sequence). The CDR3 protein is CASSMRDYTDTQYF. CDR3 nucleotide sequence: TGTGCCAGCAGCATGAGGGACTACACAGATACGCAGTATTTT.

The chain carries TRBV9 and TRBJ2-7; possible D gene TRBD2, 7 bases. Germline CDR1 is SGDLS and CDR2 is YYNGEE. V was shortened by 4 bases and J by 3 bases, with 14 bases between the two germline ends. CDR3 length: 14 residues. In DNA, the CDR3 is TGTGCCAGCAGCTCCCAAGGGGGGGGCTACGAGCAGTACTTC. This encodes CASSSQGGGYEQYF.

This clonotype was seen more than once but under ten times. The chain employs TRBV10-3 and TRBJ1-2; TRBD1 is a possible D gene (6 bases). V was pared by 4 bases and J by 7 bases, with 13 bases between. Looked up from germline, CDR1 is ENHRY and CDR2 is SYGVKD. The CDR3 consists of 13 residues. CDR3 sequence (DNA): TGTGCCATCAGTGGTACCAACAGGGCTGGCTACACCTTC. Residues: CAISGTNRAGYTF.

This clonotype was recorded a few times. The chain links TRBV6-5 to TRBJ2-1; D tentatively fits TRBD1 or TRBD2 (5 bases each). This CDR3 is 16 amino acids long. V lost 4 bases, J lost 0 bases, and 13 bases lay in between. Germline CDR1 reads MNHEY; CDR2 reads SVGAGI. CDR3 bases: TGTGCCAGCAGTTTTACTTGGGGGAGCTCCTACAATGAGCAGTTCTTC. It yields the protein CASSFTWGSSYNEQFF.

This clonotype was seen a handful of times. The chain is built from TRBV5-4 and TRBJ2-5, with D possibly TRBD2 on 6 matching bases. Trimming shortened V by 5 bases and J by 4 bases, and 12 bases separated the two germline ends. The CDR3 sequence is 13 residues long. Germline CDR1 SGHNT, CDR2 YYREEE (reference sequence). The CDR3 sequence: CASSKGLGETQYF. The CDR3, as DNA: TGTGCCAGCAGTAAGGGACTCGGAGAGACCCAGTACTTC.

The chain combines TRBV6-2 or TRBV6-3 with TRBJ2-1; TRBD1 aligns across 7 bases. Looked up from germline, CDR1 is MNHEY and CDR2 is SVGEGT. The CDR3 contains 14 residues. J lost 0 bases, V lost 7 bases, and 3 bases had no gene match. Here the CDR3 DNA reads TGTGCCAGCAAGAGGGACAGCTCCTACAATGAGCAGTTCTTC. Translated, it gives CASKRDSSYNEQFF.

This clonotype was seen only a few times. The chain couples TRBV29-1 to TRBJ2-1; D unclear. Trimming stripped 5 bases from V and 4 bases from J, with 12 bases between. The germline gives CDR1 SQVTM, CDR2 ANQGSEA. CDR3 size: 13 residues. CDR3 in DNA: TGCAGCGTTCTGTCTATTCGGTACAATGAGCAGTTCTTC. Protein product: CSVLSIRYNEQFF.

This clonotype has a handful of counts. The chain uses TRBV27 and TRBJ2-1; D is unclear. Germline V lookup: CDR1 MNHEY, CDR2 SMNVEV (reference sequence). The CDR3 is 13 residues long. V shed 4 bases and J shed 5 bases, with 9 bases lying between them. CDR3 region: CASSSRWDNEQFF. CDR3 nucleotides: TGTGCCAGCAGTTCCCGCTGGGACAATGAGCAGTTCTTC.

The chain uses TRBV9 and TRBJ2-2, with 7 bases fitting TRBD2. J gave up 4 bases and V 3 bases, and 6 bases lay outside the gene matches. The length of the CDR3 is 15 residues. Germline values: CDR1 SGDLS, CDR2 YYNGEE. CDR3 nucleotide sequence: TGTGCCAGCAGCGCTCGGGACTATTTCACCGGGGAGCTGTTTTTT. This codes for CASSARDYFTGELFF.

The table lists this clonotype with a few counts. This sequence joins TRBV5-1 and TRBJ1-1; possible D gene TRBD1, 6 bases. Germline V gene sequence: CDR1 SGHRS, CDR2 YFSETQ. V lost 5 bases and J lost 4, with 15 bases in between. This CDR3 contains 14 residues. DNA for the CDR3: TGCGCCAGCAGATACGACAGGCCGAGCACTGAAGCTTTCTTT. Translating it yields CASRYDRPSTEAFF.

In DNA form, the CDR3 reads TGTGCCAGCAGCTTAGTACCCTTTTCAGCGGGAGGCCGGAGCACAGATACGCAGTATTTT. Translation gives CASSLVPFSAGGRSTDTQYF. The chain couples TRBV11-2 to TRBJ2-3; TRBD2 aligns across 9 bases. The CDR3 is 20 amino acids. CDR1 and CDR2 from the germline V gene are SGHAT and FQNNGV. Trimming took 1 base from V and 0 from J; bases not matched to a gene: 14.

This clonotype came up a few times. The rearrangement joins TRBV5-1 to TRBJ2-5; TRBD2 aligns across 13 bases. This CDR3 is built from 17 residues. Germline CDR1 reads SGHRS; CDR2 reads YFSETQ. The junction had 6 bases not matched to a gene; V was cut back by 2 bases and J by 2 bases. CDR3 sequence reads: CASSFGLAGDRQETQYF. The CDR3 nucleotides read TGCGCCAGCAGCTTTGGACTAGCGGGAGACCGACAAGAGACCCAGTACTTC.

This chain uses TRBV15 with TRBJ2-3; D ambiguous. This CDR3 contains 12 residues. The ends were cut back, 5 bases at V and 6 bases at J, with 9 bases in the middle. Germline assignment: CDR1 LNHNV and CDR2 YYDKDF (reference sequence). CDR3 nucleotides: TGTGCCACCAGCGTGCAGGAGGATACGCAGTATTTT. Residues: CATSVQEDTQYF.

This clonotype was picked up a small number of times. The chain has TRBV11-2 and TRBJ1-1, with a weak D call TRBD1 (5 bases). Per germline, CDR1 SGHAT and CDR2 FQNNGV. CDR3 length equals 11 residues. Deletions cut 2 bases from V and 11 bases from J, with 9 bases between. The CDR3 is CASSLWGTAFF. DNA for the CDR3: TGTGCCAGCAGCTTATGGGGGACCGCTTTCTTT.

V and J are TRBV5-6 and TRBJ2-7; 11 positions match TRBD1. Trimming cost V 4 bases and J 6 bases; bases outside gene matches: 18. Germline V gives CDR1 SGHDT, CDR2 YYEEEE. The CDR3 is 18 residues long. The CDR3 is CASSMRTGGARSWAEQYF. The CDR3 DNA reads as TGTGCCAGCAGCATGCGGACAGGGGGCGCGAGGAGTTGGGCCGAGCAGTACTTC.

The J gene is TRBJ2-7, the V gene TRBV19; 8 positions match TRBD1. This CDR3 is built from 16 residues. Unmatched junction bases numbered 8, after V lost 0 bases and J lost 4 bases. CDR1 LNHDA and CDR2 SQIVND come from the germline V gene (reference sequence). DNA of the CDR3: TGTGCCAGTAGTATAGATTTTCGGCAGGGGGCTTACGAGCAGTACTTC. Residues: CASSIDFRQGAYEQYF. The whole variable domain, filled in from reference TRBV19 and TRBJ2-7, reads DGGITQSPKYLFRKEGQNVTLSCEQNLNHDAMYWYRQDPGQGLRLIYYSQIVNDFQKGDIAEGYSVSREKKESFPLTVTSAQKNPTAFYLCASSIDFRQGAYEQYFGPGTRLTVT.

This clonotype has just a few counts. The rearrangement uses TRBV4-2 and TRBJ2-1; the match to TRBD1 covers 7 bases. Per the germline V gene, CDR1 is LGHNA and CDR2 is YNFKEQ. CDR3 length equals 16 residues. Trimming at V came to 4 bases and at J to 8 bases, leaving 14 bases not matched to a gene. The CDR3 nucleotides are TGTGCCAGCAGCCTTTGGACAGGCCCTCCACAACATGAGCAGTTCTTC. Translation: CASSLWTGPPQHEQFF.

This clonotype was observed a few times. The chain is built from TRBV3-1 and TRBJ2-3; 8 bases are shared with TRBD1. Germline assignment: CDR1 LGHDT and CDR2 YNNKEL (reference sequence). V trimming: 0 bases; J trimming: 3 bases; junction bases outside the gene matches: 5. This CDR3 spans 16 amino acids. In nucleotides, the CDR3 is TGTGCCAGCAGCCAAGATGAACAGGGGGTTACAGATACGCAGTATTTT. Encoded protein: CASSQDEQGVTDTQYF.

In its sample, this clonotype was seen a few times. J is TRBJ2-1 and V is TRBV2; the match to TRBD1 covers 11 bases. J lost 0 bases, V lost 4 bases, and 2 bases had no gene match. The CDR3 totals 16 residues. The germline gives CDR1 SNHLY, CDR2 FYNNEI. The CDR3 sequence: CASSAGTGGSYNEQFF. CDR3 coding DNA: TGTGCCAGCAGTGCCGGGACAGGGGGCTCCTACAATGAGCAGTTCTTC.

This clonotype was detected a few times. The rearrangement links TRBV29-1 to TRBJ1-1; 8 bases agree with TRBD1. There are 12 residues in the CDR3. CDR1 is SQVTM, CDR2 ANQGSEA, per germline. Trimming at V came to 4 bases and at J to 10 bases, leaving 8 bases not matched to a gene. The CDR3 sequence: CSVGTGPVLAFF. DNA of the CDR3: TGCAGCGTTGGGACAGGGCCCGTCTTAGCTTTCTTT.

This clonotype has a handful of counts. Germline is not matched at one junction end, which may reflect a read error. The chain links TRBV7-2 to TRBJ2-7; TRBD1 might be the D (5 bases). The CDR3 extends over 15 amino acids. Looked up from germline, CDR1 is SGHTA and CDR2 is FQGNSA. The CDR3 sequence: CASSLAGQGSSEQYF. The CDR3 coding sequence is TGTGCCAGCAGCTTAGCGGGGCAGGGCTCCTCCGAGCAGTACTTC.

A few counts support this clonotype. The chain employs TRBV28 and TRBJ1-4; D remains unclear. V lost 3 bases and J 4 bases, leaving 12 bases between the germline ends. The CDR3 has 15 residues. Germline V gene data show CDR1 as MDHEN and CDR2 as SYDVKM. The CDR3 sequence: CASSFVPPRNEKLFF. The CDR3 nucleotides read TGTGCCAGCAGTTTCGTCCCACCGCGTAATGAAAAACTGTTTTTT.

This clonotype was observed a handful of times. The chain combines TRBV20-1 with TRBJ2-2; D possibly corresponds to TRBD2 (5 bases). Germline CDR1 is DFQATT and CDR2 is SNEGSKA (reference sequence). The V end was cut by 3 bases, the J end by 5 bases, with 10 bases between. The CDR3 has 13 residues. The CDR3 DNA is TGCAGTGCTAGGAGGACTTCAACCGGGGAGCTGTTTTTT. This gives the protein CSARRTSTGELFF.